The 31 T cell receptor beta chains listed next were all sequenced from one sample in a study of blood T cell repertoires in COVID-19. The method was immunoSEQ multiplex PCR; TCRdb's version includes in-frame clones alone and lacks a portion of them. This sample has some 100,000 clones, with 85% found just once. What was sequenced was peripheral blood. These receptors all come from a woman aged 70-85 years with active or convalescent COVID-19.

The CDR3 loop is CASSLLDTFSYEQYF. CDR3 in DNA: TGCGCCAGCAGCTTGCTGGACACCTTCTCCTACGAGCAGTACTTC. The chain uses TRBV5-1 and TRBJ2-7; D possibly corresponds to TRBD1 (5 bases). Per the germline V gene, CDR1 is SGHRS and CDR2 is YFSETQ. This CDR3 is built from 15 residues. Trimming stripped 1 base from V and 0 bases from J, with 11 bases between.

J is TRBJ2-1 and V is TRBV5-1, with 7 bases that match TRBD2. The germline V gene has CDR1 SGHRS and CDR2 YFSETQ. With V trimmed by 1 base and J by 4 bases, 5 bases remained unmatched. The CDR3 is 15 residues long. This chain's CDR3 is CASSLYQRGYNEQFF. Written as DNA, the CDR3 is TGCGCCAGCAGCTTGTATCAGCGGGGATACAATGAGCAGTTCTTC. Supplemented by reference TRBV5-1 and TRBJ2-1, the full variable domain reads KAGVTQTPRYLIKTRGQQVTLSCSPISGHRSVSWYQQTPGQGLQFLFEYFSETQRNKGNFPGRFSGRQFSNSRSEMNVSTLELGDSALYLCASSLYQRGYNEQFFGPGTRLTVL.

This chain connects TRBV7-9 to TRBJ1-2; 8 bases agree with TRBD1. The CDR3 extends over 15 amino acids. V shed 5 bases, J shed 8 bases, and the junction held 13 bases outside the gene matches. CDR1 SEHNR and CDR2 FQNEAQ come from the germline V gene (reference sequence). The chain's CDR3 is CASSPAGGEGLGYTF. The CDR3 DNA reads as TGTGCCAGCAGCCCGGCAGGGGGCGAAGGACTCGGCTACACCTTC.

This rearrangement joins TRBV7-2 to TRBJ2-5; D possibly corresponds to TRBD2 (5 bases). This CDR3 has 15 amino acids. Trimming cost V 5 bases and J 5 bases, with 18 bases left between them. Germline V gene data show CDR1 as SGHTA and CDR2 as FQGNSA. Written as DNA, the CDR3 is TGTGCCAGCAGCCCAACTGGGAGTTTGAGCGAGACCCAGTACTTC. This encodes CASSPTGSLSETQYF.

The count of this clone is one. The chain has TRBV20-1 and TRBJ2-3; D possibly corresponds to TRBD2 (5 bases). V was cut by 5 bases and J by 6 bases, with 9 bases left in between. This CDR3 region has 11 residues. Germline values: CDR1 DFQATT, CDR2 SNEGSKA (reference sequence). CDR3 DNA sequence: TGCAGTGCTGGCCCGGGGGATACGCAGTATTTT. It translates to CSAGPGDTQYF.

The CDR3 protein is CATSESQGQGYTF. In DNA form, the CDR3 reads TGTGCCACCAGTGAGTCCCAGGGTCAAGGCTACACCTTC. The V and J genes are TRBV24-1 and TRBJ1-2; tentative D call: TRBD1 (5 bases). CDR1 KGHDR and CDR2 SFDVKD come from the germline V gene. Trimming took 4 bases from V and 8 from J, leaving 13 bases between them. The CDR3 totals 13 residues.

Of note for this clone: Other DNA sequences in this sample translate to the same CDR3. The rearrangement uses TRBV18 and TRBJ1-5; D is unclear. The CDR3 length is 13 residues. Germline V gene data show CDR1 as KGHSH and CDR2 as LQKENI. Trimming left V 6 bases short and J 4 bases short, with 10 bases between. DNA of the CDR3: TGTGCCAGCTCGCCGGGTCCTAATCAGCCCCAGCATTTT. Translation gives CASSPGPNQPQHF. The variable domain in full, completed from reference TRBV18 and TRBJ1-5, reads NAGVMQNPRHLVRRRGQEARLRCSPMKGHSHVYWYRQLPEEGLKFMVYLQKENIIDESGMPKERFSAEFPKEGPSILRIQQVVRGDSAAYFCASSPGPNQPQHFGDGTRLSIL.

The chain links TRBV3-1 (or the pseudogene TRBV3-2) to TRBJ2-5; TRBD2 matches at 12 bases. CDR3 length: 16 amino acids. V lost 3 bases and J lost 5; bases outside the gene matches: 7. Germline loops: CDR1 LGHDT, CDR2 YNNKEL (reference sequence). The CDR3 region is CASSQALAGGSETQYF. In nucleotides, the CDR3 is TGTGCCAGCAGCCAGGCCCTAGCGGGGGGGTCGGAGACCCAGTACTTC.

The CDR3 nucleotides are TGTGCCAGCAGCTTGAATCGCGTACTCGGCACCGGGGAGCTGTTTTTT. The encoded protein is CASSLNRVLGTGELFF. The rearrangement joins TRBV5-6 to TRBJ2-2; unclear D gene. The germline CDR1 and CDR2 sequences are SGHDT and YYEEEE. The CDR3 contains 16 residues. V lost 1 base to trimming and J lost 4 bases, with 14 bases between them.

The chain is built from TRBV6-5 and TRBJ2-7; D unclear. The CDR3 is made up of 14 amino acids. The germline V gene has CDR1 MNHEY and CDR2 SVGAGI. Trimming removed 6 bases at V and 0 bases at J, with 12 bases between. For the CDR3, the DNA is TGTGCCAGCAGGTCCATCCTGAGCTCCTACGAGCAGTACTTC. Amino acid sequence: CASRSILSSYEQYF.

The CDR3 sequence: CASSYSAGTGTYGYTF. The CDR3 bases are TGTGCCAGCAGTTATTCCGCCGGGACAGGCACCTATGGCTACACCTTC. The chain employs TRBV6-5 and TRBJ1-2, with 8 positions matching TRBD1. Trimming at V came to 3 bases and at J to 4 bases, leaving 10 bases not matched to a gene. CDR3 length: 16 amino acids. CDR1 MNHEY and CDR2 SVGAGI come from the germline V gene.

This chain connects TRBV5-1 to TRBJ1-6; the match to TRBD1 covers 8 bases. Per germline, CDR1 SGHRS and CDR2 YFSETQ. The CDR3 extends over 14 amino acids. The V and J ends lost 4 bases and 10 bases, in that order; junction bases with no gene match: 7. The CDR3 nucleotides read TGCGCCAGCAGCCCGGGACAGGTAGAATCACCCCTCCACTTT. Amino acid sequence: CASSPGQVESPLHF. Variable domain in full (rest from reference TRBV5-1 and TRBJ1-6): KAGVTQTPRYLIKTRGQQVTLSCSPISGHRSVSWYQQTPGQGLQFLFEYFSETQRNKGNFPGRFSGRQFSNSRSEMNVSTLELGDSALYLCASSPGQVESPLHFGNGTRLTVT.

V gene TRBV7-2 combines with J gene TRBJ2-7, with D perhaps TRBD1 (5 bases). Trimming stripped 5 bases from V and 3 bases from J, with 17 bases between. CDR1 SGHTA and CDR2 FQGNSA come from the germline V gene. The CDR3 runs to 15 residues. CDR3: CASSEDRSLVYEQYF. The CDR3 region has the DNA TGTGCCAGCAGCGAAGACAGATCCCTTGTCTACGAGCAGTACTTC.

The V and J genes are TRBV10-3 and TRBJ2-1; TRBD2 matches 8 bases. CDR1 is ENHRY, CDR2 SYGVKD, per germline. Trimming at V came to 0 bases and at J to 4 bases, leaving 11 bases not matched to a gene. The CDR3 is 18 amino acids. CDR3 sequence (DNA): TGTGCCATCAGTGAGTCCACGTTGCGGGGGGCCCGGTACAATGAGCAGTTCTTC. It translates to CAISESTLRGARYNEQFF.

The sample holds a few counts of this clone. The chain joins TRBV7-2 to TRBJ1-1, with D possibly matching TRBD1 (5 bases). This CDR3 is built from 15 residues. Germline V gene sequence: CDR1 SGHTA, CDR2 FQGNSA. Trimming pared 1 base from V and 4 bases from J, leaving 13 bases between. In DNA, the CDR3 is TGTGCCAGCAGCTTAGTATCAGGGCAGGGCACTGAAGCTTTCTTT. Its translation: CASSLVSGQGTEAFF.

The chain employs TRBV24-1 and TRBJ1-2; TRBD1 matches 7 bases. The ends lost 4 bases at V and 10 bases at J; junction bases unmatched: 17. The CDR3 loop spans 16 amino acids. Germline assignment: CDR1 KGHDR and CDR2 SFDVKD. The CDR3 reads CATSDTTRDSSRVYTF. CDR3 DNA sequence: TGTGCCACCAGTGACACTACTCGGGACAGCTCAAGAGTCTACACCTTC.

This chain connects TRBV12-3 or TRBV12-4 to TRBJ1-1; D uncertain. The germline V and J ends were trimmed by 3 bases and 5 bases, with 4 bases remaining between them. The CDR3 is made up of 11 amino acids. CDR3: CASSFLTEAFF. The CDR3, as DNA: TGTGCCAGCAGTTTTCTAACTGAAGCTTTCTTT.

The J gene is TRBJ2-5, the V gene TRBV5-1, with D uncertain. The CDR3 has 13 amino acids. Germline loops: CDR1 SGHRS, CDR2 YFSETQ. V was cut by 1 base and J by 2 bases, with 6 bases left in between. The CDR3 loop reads CASSLSQQETQYF. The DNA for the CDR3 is TGCGCCAGCAGCTTGTCCCAACAAGAGACCCAGTACTTC.

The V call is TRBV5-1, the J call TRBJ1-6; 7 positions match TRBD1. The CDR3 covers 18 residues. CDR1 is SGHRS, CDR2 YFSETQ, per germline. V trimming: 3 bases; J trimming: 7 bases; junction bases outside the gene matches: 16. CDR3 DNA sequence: TGCGCCAGCAGCTGGTTGCCCGGTGCGACAGGGTTAAATTCACCCCTCCACTTT. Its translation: CASSWLPGATGLNSPLHF.

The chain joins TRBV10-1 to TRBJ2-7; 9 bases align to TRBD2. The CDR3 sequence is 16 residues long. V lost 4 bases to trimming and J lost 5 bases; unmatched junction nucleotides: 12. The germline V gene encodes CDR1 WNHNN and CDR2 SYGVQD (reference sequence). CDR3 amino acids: CASSGASGAKRDEQYF. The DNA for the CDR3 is TGCGCCAGCAGTGGGGCTAGCGGGGCCAAACGGGACGAGCAGTACTTC.

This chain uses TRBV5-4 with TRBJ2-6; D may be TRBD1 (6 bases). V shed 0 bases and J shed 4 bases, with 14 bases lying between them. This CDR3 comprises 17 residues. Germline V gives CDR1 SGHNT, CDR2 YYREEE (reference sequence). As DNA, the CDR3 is TGTGCCAGCAGCTTGGAGCAGGGGATTTCGGGGGCCAACGTCCTGACTTTC. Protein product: CASSLEQGISGANVLTF.

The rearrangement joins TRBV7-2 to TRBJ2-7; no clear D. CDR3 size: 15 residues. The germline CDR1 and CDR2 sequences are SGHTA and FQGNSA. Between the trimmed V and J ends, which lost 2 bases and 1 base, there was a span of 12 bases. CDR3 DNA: TGTGCCAGCAGCTTAAGACAAGTGTTATCCTACGAGCAGTACTTC. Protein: CASSLRQVLSYEQYF.

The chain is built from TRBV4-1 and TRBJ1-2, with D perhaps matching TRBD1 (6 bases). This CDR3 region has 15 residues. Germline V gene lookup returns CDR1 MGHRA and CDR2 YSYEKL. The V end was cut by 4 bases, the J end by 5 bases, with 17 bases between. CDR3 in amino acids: CASSLNVGDTYGYTF. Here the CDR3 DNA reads TGCGCCAGCAGCCTCAATGTTGGGGACACTTATGGCTACACCTTC.

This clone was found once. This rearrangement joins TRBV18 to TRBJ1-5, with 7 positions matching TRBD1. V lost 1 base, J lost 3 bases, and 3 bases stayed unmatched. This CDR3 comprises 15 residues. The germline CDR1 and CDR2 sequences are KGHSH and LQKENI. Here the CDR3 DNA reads TGTGCCAGCTCACCACAGGGGGCGTCCAATCAGCCCCAGCATTTT. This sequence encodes CASSPQGASNQPQHF.

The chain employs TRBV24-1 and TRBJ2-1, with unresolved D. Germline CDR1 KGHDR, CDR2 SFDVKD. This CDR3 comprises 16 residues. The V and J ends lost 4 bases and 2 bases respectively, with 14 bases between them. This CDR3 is CATSDTHSPTYNEQFF. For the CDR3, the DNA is TGTGCCACCAGTGACACTCACAGTCCTACCTACAATGAGCAGTTCTTC.

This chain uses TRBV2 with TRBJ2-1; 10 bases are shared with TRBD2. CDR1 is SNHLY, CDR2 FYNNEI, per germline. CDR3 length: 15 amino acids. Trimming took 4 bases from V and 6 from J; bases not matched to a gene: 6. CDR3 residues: CASSVGLARLNEQFF. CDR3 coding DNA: TGTGCCAGCAGTGTGGGACTAGCGCGGCTCAATGAGCAGTTCTTC.

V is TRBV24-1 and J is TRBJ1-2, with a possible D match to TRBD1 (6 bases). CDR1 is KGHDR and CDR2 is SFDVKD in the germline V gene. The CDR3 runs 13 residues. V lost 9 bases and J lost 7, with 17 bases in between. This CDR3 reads CATRDTSVGGYTF. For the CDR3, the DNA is TGTGCCACCCGGGACACGTCTGTGGGTGGCTACACCTTC.

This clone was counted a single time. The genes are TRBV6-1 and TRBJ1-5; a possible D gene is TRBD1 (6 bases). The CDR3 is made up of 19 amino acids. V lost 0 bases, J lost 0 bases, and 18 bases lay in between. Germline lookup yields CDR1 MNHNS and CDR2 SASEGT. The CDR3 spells CASSEARAGDYYSNQPQHF. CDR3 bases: TGTGCCAGCAGTGAAGCGCGGGCAGGGGATTATTATAGCAATCAGCCCCAGCATTTT.

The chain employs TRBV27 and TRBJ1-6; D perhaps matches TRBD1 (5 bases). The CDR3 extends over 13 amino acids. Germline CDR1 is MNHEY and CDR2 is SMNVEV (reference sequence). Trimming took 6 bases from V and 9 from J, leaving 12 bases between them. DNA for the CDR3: TGTGCCAGCAGGGGGCCGGCGACTTCACCCCTCCACTTT. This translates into CASRGPATSPLHF.

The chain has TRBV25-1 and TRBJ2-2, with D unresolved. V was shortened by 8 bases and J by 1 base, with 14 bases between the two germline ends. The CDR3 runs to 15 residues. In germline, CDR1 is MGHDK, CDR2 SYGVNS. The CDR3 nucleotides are TGTGCCAGCCAAAGTGGGCCCAGGAACACCGGGGAGCTGTTTTTT. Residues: CASQSGPRNTGELFF.

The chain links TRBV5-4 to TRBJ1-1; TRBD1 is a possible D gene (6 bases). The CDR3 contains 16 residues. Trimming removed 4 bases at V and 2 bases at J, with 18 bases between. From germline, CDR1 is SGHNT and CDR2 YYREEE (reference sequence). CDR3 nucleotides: TGTGCCAGCAGCCCGGACAGCGCGCCTCTTAACACTGAAGCTTTCTTT. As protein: CASSPDSAPLNTEAFF.